What follows are 27 T cell receptor beta chains derived from one specimen sequenced in a study of blood T cell repertoires in COVID-19. Generated by immunoSEQ multiplex PCR, the TCRdb table keeps only in-frame clones and is missing some. Counted here are around 100,000 clones, more than 65% occurring once; the ten biggest clones make up about 12%. Sequences were obtained from peripheral blood. These receptors were collected from a woman in her 70s with acute or convalescent COVID-19.

The chain has TRBV18 and TRBJ2-3; D unclear. Germline values: CDR1 KGHSH, CDR2 LQKENI. This CDR3 is 14 amino acids long. V was trimmed by 2 bases and J by 3 bases, leaving 9 bases between them. CDR3 DNA sequence: TGTGCCAGCTCACCAGCAGGCCTGACAGATACGCAGTATTTT. Translated: CASSPAGLTDTQYF. Filled out from reference TRBV18 and TRBJ2-3, the complete variable domain reads NAGVMQNPRHLVRRRGQEARLRCSPMKGHSHVYWYRQLPEEGLKFMVYLQKENIIDESGMPKERFSAEFPKEGPSILRIQQVVRGDSAAYFCASSPAGLTDTQYFGPGTRLTVL.

The rearrangement links TRBV7-2 to TRBJ1-2, with D possibly matching TRBD1 (5 bases). V lost 0 bases and J 1 base, leaving 6 bases between the germline ends. The CDR3 has 14 residues. Germline V gives CDR1 SGHTA, CDR2 FQGNSA. Written as DNA, the CDR3 is TGTGCCAGCAGCTTAGCAGGGGTTAACTATGGCTACACCTTC. This translates into CASSLAGVNYGYTF.

The chain is built from TRBV29-1 and TRBJ2-1, with 8 bases identical to TRBD2. CDR3 length equals 12 residues. Per the germline V gene, CDR1 is SQVTM and CDR2 is ANQGSEA. V dropped 3 bases and J dropped 7; count of bases not matched to a gene: 2. CDR3 in DNA: TGCAGCGTTGACCGGGGGGGGAATGAGCAGTTCTTC. As protein: CSVDRGGNEQFF.

This clone was observed a handful of times. J is TRBJ2-7 and V is TRBV2; maybe TRBD2 (5 bases). Germline-derived CDR1 and CDR2 are SNHLY and FYNNEI. CDR3 length: 15 residues. V was pared by 0 bases and J by 7 bases, with 16 bases between. Here the CDR3 reads CASSEARRSHQEQYF. CDR3 DNA: TGTGCCAGCAGTGAAGCGCGGAGGTCCCATCAGGAGCAGTACTTC.

The V call is TRBV27, the J call TRBJ2-1; maybe TRBD2 (5 bases). Germline V gives CDR1 MNHEY, CDR2 SMNVEV (reference sequence). The CDR3 is 12 residues long. Trimming pared 7 bases from V and 9 bases from J, leaving 13 bases between. CDR3 in amino acids: CASISSGSEQFF. The CDR3 DNA follows: TGTGCCAGCATTTCTTCGGGAAGTGAGCAGTTCTTC.

This sequence joins TRBV7-9 and TRBJ1-4; D is perhaps TRBD1 (5 bases). Trimming stripped 5 bases from V and 7 bases from J, with 14 bases between. CDR3 length equals 14 residues. The germline CDR1 and CDR2 sequences are SEHNR and FQNEAQ (reference sequence). The CDR3 DNA reads as TGTGCCAGCAGCCGAGCAGGGAAGGTTGAAAAACTGTTTTTT. This gives the protein CASSRAGKVEKLFF.

V gene TRBV12-3 or TRBV12-4 combines with J gene TRBJ1-1, with 10 bases aligning to TRBD1. V lost 6 bases, J lost 6 bases, and 4 bases stayed unmatched. The CDR3 is 13 residues long. The CDR3 DNA is TGTGCCAGCAGCCGCGGGACAGGGGCTGAAGCTTTCTTT. Translation gives CASSRGTGAEAFF.

This chain links TRBV6-5 with TRBJ1-6; D remains ambiguous. The V and J ends lost 0 bases and 8 bases respectively, with 8 bases between them. The germline gives CDR1 MNHEY, CDR2 SVGAGI. The CDR3 is made up of 14 amino acids. The CDR3, as DNA: TGTGCCAGCAGTTACTCGAACTTTTATTCACCCCTCCACTTT. It is translated as CASSYSNFYSPLHF.

A few counts support this clone. The genes are TRBV10-3 and TRBJ1-6; 7 nucleotides match TRBD1. Losses at the gene ends were 10 bases for V and 5 bases for J; bases not matched to a gene: 8. This CDR3 is 14 amino acids long. The V gene's germline CDR1 is ENHRY and CDR2 SYGVKD. The CDR3 DNA reads TGTGCCACGGCCGGGACAGTAGATAATTCACCCCTCCACTTT. It yields the protein CATAGTVDNSPLHF.

The chain couples TRBV7-6 to TRBJ2-5; 7 bases fit TRBD1. V lost 11 bases and J lost 1; bases outside the gene matches: 7. CDR1 SGHVS and CDR2 FNYEAQ come from the germline V gene. This CDR3 has 13 amino acids. The CDR3 nucleotides read TGTGCCCTTGGAACAGGGGTCCAAGAGACCCAGTACTTC. The encoded protein is CALGTGVQETQYF.

The chain uses TRBV3-1 (or the pseudogene TRBV3-2) and TRBJ2-3; the D gene is possibly TRBD2 (5 bases). In germline, CDR1 is LGHDT, CDR2 YNNKEL (reference sequence). V was shortened by 8 bases and J by 4 bases, with 16 bases between the two germline ends. The CDR3 is 14 residues long. The CDR3 coding sequence is TGTGCCAGCGGAGGTCCCCACGAAGCAGATACGCAGTATTTT. Amino acids: CASGGPHEADTQYF.

This chain connects TRBV11-2 to TRBJ2-7; 7 bases fit TRBD1. This CDR3 has 13 residues. The germline V gene encodes CDR1 SGHAT and CDR2 FQNNGV. Trimming cost V 3 bases and J 7 bases; bases outside gene matches: 6. CDR3 bases: TGTGCCAGCAGCTTCGACAGGGACGGAGAGCAGTACGTC. The encoded protein is CASSFDRDGEQYV.

V is TRBV7-2 and J is TRBJ1-4; possibly TRBD1 for D (6 bases). Germline-derived CDR1 and CDR2 are SGHTA and FQGNSA. The CDR3 is 17 residues long. Trimming took off 2 bases at V and 4 bases at J, with 17 bases between the two ends. CDR3 sequence: CASSLRSIRGNNEKLFF. CDR3 in DNA: TGTGCCAGCAGCTTAAGATCGATCAGGGGCAATAATGAAAAACTGTTTTTT.

The chain is built from TRBV18 and TRBJ2-3; the match to TRBD2 covers 7 bases. Germline CDR1 is KGHSH and CDR2 is LQKENI. This CDR3 is 15 amino acids long. V shed 3 bases and J 2 bases; nucleotides not matched to a gene: 5. The CDR3 protein is CASSPYGGITDTQYF. The CDR3 DNA is TGTGCCAGCTCACCCTACGGGGGGATCACAGATACGCAGTATTTT.

The genes are TRBV7-9 and TRBJ1-2; D not certain. Germline-derived CDR1 and CDR2 are SEHNR and FQNEAQ (reference sequence). V dropped 4 bases and J dropped 6 bases, with 12 bases sitting between them. This CDR3 has 13 residues. DNA for the CDR3: TGTGCCAGCAGCTGGCGTGAGGAGGATGGCTACACCTTC. This sequence encodes CASSWREEDGYTF.

The V and J genes are TRBV19 and TRBJ1-4, with D uncertain. CDR1 is LNHDA and CDR2 is SQIVND in the germline V gene (reference sequence). Trimming stripped 3 bases from V and 7 bases from J, with 15 bases between. The CDR3 loop spans 15 amino acids. The CDR3 sequence: CASSILRESGEKLFF. The CDR3 bases are TGTGCCAGTAGTATTTTAAGGGAAAGCGGTGAAAAACTGTTTTTT.

The chain carries TRBV5-4 and TRBJ1-1; D is perhaps TRBD1 (6 bases). CDR3 size: 15 residues. With 0 bases removed from V and 6 bases from J, the gap between germline ends came to 15 bases. Looked up from germline, CDR1 is SGHNT and CDR2 is YYREEE (reference sequence). The CDR3 DNA sequence: TGTGCCAGCAGCTTGGATCTACAGGGATTCGCTGAAGCTTTCTTT. Protein: CASSLDLQGFAEAFF.

The V and J genes are TRBV18 and TRBJ2-5, with TRBD2 matching over 8 bases. Germline V gene lookup returns CDR1 KGHSH and CDR2 LQKENI. This CDR3 spans 17 amino acids. J gave up 4 bases and V 4 bases, and 14 bases lay outside the gene matches. The CDR3 nucleotides read TGTGCCAGCTCACTTTTGACGGGGGGGCCGAGTGGAGAGACCCAGTACTTC. Translation: CASSLLTGGPSGETQYF.

As for this clone: Other DNA sequences in this specimen translate into the identical CDR3. The genes are TRBV19 and TRBJ2-1, with D possibly TRBD2 on 6 matching bases. Between the trimmed V and J ends, which lost 6 bases and 4 bases, there was a span of 13 bases. The CDR3 contains 14 residues. Germline CDR1 LNHDA, CDR2 SQIVND (reference sequence). The CDR3 coding sequence is TGTGCCAGTAGCTTGGGCGGGGATTACAATGAGCAGTTCTTC. It translates to CASSLGGDYNEQFF. The whole variable domain, remainder taken from reference TRBV19 and TRBJ2-1, is DGGITQSPKYLFRKEGQNVTLSCEQNLNHDAMYWYRQDPGQGLRLIYYSQIVNDFQKGDIAEGYSVSREKKESFPLTVTSAQKNPTAFYLCASSLGGDYNEQFFGPGTRLTVL.

The gene calls are TRBV5-1 and TRBJ1-1; a weak D match, TRBD1 (6 bases). Per germline, CDR1 SGHRS and CDR2 YFSETQ. The CDR3 consists of 14 residues. Deletions cut 4 bases from V and 4 bases from J, with 14 bases between. CDR3 protein: CASSPRGAFTEAFF. The CDR3, as DNA: TGCGCCAGCAGCCCCCGGGGGGCCTTCACTGAAGCTTTCTTT.

This clone is medium-sized in the sample. This chain joins TRBV19 and TRBJ1-5; 9 bases agree with TRBD1. CDR1 is LNHDA and CDR2 is SQIVND in the germline V gene (reference sequence). Losses at the gene ends were 4 bases for V and 0 bases for J; bases not matched to a gene: 4. This CDR3 has 16 residues. Here the CDR3 reads CASSTTGGSSNQPQHF. As DNA, the CDR3 is TGTGCCAGTAGTACGACAGGGGGATCTAGCAATCAGCCCCAGCATTTT.

This clone was seen only a few times. This chain joins TRBV4-3 and TRBJ1-2; a weak D match, TRBD1 (5 bases). The germline V and J ends were trimmed by 3 bases and 7 bases, with 9 bases remaining between them. The germline CDR1 and CDR2 sequences are LGHNA and YSLEER. This CDR3 is built from 12 residues. In DNA form, the CDR3 reads TGCGCCAGCAGCCAGGACACAGTTGGCTACACCTTC. Translated, it gives CASSQDTVGYTF.

The chain combines TRBV6-2 or TRBV6-3 with TRBJ1-6; TRBD1 agrees at 10 bases. The CDR3 covers 16 residues. V lost 0 bases to trimming and J lost 13 bases; unmatched junction nucleotides: 9. CDR1 is MNHEY and CDR2 is SVGEGT in the germline V gene. The DNA of the CDR3 is TGTGCCAGCAGTTACTCGGTTGCGGGACAGGGGATCCCCCTCCACTTT. Residues: CASSYSVAGQGIPLHF.

The rearrangement joins TRBV6-2 or TRBV6-3 to TRBJ2-7; TRBD1 might be the D (6 bases). The CDR3 has 13 amino acids. Germline CDR1 is MNHEY and CDR2 is SVGEGT. Trimming left V 5 bases short and J 4 bases short, with 12 bases between. The DNA of the CDR3 is TGTGCCAGCAGTCTAGGACAGCCTTACGAGCAGTACGTC. Its translation: CASSLGQPYEQYV.

The rearrangement links TRBV29-1 to TRBJ2-5; the match to TRBD2 covers 13 bases. The ends lost 7 bases at V and 4 bases at J; junction bases unmatched: 9. The CDR3 totals 15 residues. Per germline, CDR1 SQVTM and CDR2 ANQGSEA. The chain's CDR3 is CSGGLAGIRAETQYF. The CDR3 region has the DNA TGCAGCGGGGGACTAGCGGGGATTCGGGCAGAGACCCAGTACTTC.

This clone was observed once. The V gene is TRBV7-2, the J gene TRBJ2-2; 10 bases agree with TRBD1. With 2 bases clipped from V and 6 bases from J, the junction kept 3 bases outside the gene matches. Germline CDR1 SGHTA, CDR2 FQGNSA. There are 15 residues in the CDR3. CDR3 bases: TGTGCCAGCAGCTTACTGACAGGGGGCCCCGGGGAGCTGTTTTTT. The encoded protein is CASSLLTGGPGELFF.

The J gene is TRBJ1-3, the V gene TRBV30; D unresolved. The V end lost 1 base, the J end lost 0 bases, and 10 bases lay between the germline ends. The CDR3 consists of 15 residues. Germline V lookup: CDR1 GTSNPN, CDR2 SVGIG (reference sequence). The CDR3 region has the DNA TGTGCCTGGAGTGCCCCCCGGGGCTCTGGAAACACCATATATTTT. As protein: CAWSAPRGSGNTIYF.